These 27 T cell receptor beta chains were all obtained from the same sample, sequenced in a study of T cells in localized non-small cell lung cancer. Repertoires were generated with immunoSEQ multiplex PCR, while TCRdb's copy carries only in-frame clones and drops some. Among some 90,000 clones, about 91% were seen once, and the ten largest hold about 15%. The sequencing here drew on peripheral blood, taken before any cancer treatment. These receptors were taken from a man between 40 and 70 years old with stage I squamous cell lung carcinoma.

V and J are TRBV19 and TRBJ2-2; 7 bases are shared with TRBD1. This CDR3 has 14 residues. Trimming at V came to 3 bases and at J to 3 bases, leaving 1 base not matched to a gene. The V gene's germline CDR1 is LNHDA and CDR2 SQIVND (reference sequence). CDR3 residues: CASSIRGYTGELFF. The CDR3 DNA is TGTGCCAGTAGTATCAGGGGGTACACCGGGGAGCTGTTTTTT.

This sequence joins TRBV2 and TRBJ1-1, with D possibly being TRBD1 (5 bases). The CDR3 runs to 15 residues. CDR1 is SNHLY and CDR2 is FYNNEI in the germline V gene. V dropped 5 bases and J dropped 3 bases, with 16 bases sitting between them. DNA of the CDR3: TGTGCCAGCAGTTCCCAGGGAGGTGTTCACACTGAAGCTTTCTTT. Its translation is CASSSQGGVHTEAFF.

The CDR3 DNA follows: TGTGCCAGCAGTTTACGACAGGTTGAGCAGTACTTC. It yields the protein CASSLRQVEQYF. The chain recombines TRBV28 with TRBJ2-7, with D tentatively TRBD1 (6 bases). Deletions cut 2 bases from V and 7 bases from J, with 9 bases between. The CDR3 length is 12 residues. Germline values: CDR1 MDHEN, CDR2 SYDVKM.

The rearrangement links TRBV10-3 to TRBJ2-5; D perhaps matches TRBD1 (5 bases). This CDR3 comprises 14 residues. V lost 3 bases to trimming and J lost 5 bases, with 13 bases between them. From germline, CDR1 is ENHRY and CDR2 SYGVKD. CDR3 residues: CAISDSRGSETQYF. The CDR3 DNA reads TGTGCCATCAGTGATAGTAGGGGTTCGGAGACCCAGTACTTC.

The chain is built from TRBV29-1 and TRBJ2-5, with 12 bases identical to TRBD1. V was clipped by 3 bases and J by 5 bases; unmatched bases: 10. The CDR3 covers 16 residues. Germline V gene data show CDR1 as SQVTM and CDR2 as ANQGSEA. This CDR3 reads CSVEGDRGQVKETQYF. For the CDR3, the DNA is TGCAGCGTTGAGGGGGACAGGGGGCAGGTTAAGGAGACCCAGTACTTC.

This chain connects TRBV30 to TRBJ2-5; D gene uncertain. The CDR3 contains 11 residues. Between the trimmed V and J ends, which lost 0 bases and 5 bases, there was a span of 4 bases. Germline V lookup: CDR1 GTSNPN, CDR2 SVGIG (reference sequence). CDR3 bases: TGTGCCTGGAGTGTATGGGAGACCCAGTACTTC. It codes for CAWSVWETQYF.

The rearrangement uses TRBV4-3 and TRBJ1-3; D gene uncertain. The CDR3 is 17 amino acids. Trimming left V 1 base short and J 1 base short, with 14 bases between. Germline loops: CDR1 LGHNA, CDR2 YSLEER. CDR3 sequence reads: CASSQVTARGSGNTIYF. Written as DNA, the CDR3 is TGCGCCAGCAGCCAAGTTACGGCCAGAGGTTCTGGAAACACCATATATTTT.

The chain is built from TRBV5-4 and TRBJ2-7, with 7 bases identical to TRBD1. This CDR3 has 14 residues. V gave up 4 bases and J gave up 7 bases; unmatched junction bases: 11. Germline V gene sequence: CDR1 SGHNT, CDR2 YYREEE (reference sequence). The CDR3, as DNA: TGTGCCAGCAGCCAACCGGGACAGATGAGGGAGCAGTACTTC. Translation: CASSQPGQMREQYF.

There are a few counts of this clone. V usage is TRBV5-1 and J usage is TRBJ1-2; D is possibly TRBD1 (5 bases). The CDR3 length is 14 residues. CDR1 and CDR2 from the germline V gene are SGHRS and YFSETQ. Trimming took 0 bases from V and 5 from J, leaving 11 bases between them. Here the CDR3 reads CASSLGGENYGYTF. The CDR3, as DNA: TGCGCCAGCAGCTTGGGAGGGGAAAATTATGGCTACACCTTC.

The V call is TRBV7-9, the J call TRBJ1-5; weak D call: TRBD1 (5 bases). Trimming shortened V by 5 bases and J by 2 bases, and 13 bases separated the two germline ends. The CDR3 spans 15 residues. Germline lookup yields CDR1 SEHNR and CDR2 FQNEAQ (reference sequence). The CDR3 DNA sequence: TGTGCCAGCAGCCAAGGGGTTGGCCGCAATCAGCCCCAGCATTTT. Protein product: CASSQGVGRNQPQHF.

The J gene is TRBJ1-1, the V gene TRBV6-1; D remains ambiguous. Germline assignment: CDR1 MNHNS and CDR2 SASEGT. The V end was cut by 1 base, the J end by 11 bases, with 20 bases between. This CDR3 is 15 amino acids long. The CDR3: CASSEGSFQMFWAFF. DNA for the CDR3: TGTGCCAGCAGTGAAGGCTCATTCCAGATGTTTTGGGCTTTCTTT.

This chain connects TRBV10-3 to TRBJ2-3, with 7 bases lining up with TRBD2. Germline-derived CDR1 and CDR2 are ENHRY and SYGVKD. V gave up 6 bases and J gave up 2 bases; unmatched junction bases: 5. The CDR3 has 14 amino acids. This chain's CDR3 is CAISEGGHTDTQYF. The CDR3 DNA sequence: TGTGCCATCAGCGAGGGAGGGCACACAGATACGCAGTATTTT.

The chain is built from TRBV28 and TRBJ1-2; TRBD1 agrees at 7 bases. V shed 6 bases, J shed 4 bases, and the junction held 8 bases outside the gene matches. The CDR3 is 14 residues long. CDR1 is MDHEN, CDR2 SYDVKM, per germline. The chain's CDR3 is CASSPGTALYGYTF. The CDR3 region has the DNA TGTGCCAGCAGCCCGGGGACAGCTCTCTATGGCTACACCTTC.

The rearrangement uses TRBV6-6 and TRBJ2-5; D is possibly TRBD1 or TRBD2 (5 bases each). Germline V gene lookup returns CDR1 MNHNY and CDR2 SVGAGI (reference sequence). The CDR3 contains 13 residues. V was shortened by 11 bases and J by 5 bases, with 18 bases between the two germline ends. CDR3 protein: CACRGVATETQYF. The CDR3 nucleotides read TGTGCCTGTCGAGGGGTAGCAACGGAGACCCAGTACTTC.

CDR3 loop: CASRFQGNGNTIYF. The CDR3 bases are TGTGCCAGCCGCTTCCAGGGAAATGGAAACACCATATATTTT. The rearrangement uses TRBV6-5 and TRBJ1-3, with a tentative D call TRBD1 (5 bases). Between the trimmed V and J ends, which lost 8 bases and 3 bases, there was a span of 14 bases. This CDR3 spans 14 amino acids. Germline V gene sequence: CDR1 MNHEY, CDR2 SVGAGI.

This clone was counted a few times. Written as DNA, the CDR3 is TGTGCCAGCGGGCGAGGGCTTACAACTAATGAAAAACTGTTTTTT. It translates to CASGRGLTTNEKLFF. This chain links TRBV2 with TRBJ1-4, with D hard to call. With 8 bases removed from V and 0 bases from J, the gap between germline ends came to 13 bases. CDR1 is SNHLY, CDR2 FYNNEI, per germline. The CDR3 contains 15 residues.

This chain links TRBV9 with TRBJ2-3; TRBD1 aligns across 9 bases. The trim removed 0 bases at V and 4 bases at J, leaving 3 bases unmatched. This CDR3 region has 15 residues. CDR1 is SGDLS and CDR2 is YYNGEE in the germline V gene. The CDR3 loop reads CASSVGDRASDTQYF. The CDR3 bases are TGTGCCAGCAGCGTAGGGGACAGGGCATCAGATACGCAGTATTTT.

The gene calls are TRBV28 and TRBJ2-7; the D is unclear. Germline V gene lookup returns CDR1 MDHEN and CDR2 SYDVKM. The V and J ends lost 4 bases and 7 bases respectively, with 14 bases between them. The CDR3 runs to 13 residues. Written as DNA, the CDR3 is TGTGCCAGCAGTTCCCCTTTAAGAAATGAGCAGTACTTC. Its translation: CASSSPLRNEQYF.

The chain recombines TRBV7-2 with TRBJ2-4; either TRBD1 or TRBD2 may supply D (6 bases each). CDR3 length: 16 amino acids. The germline CDR1 and CDR2 sequences are SGHTA and FQGNSA. The germline V and J ends were trimmed by 5 bases and 0 bases, with 14 bases remaining between them. The DNA for the CDR3 is TGTGCCAGCAGCCCGACTGGGGGGCTAGCCAAAAACATTCAGTACTTC. Protein: CASSPTGGLAKNIQYF.

This chain links TRBV5-5 with TRBJ2-1; D not certain. The V gene's germline CDR1 is SGHKS and CDR2 YYEKEE (reference sequence). V was trimmed by 4 bases and J by 6 bases, leaving 11 bases between them. This CDR3 is 13 amino acids long. The CDR3 DNA follows: TGTGCCAGCAGCCTGGGTTGGGGCAATGAGCAGTTCTTC. Translated, it gives CASSLGWGNEQFF. Full variable domain (missing parts from reference TRBV5-5 and TRBJ2-1): DAGVTQSPTHLIKTRGQQVTLRCSPISGHKSVSWYQQVLGQGPQFIFQYYEKEERGRGNFPDRFSARQFPNYSSELNVNALLLGDSALYLCASSLGWGNEQFFGPGTRLTVL.

CDR3 DNA sequence: TGTGCCAGCAGTTCATCCCGAGGTACAGGTCCCTACGAGCAGTACTTC. Encoded protein: CASSSSRGTGPYEQYF. V usage is TRBV28 and J usage is TRBJ2-7; TRBD1 is a possible D gene (5 bases). Germline CDR1 and CDR2: MDHEN and SYDVKM. Trimming left V 4 bases short and J 2 bases short, with 18 bases between. The CDR3 totals 16 residues.

This chain uses TRBV5-1 with TRBJ2-2, with 7 bases lining up with TRBD1. The CDR3 is 14 residues long. Germline lookup yields CDR1 SGHRS and CDR2 YFSETQ. The trim removed 6 bases at V and 1 base at J, leaving 3 bases unmatched. The CDR3 DNA sequence: TGCGCCAGCAAGGGGGCGGTGAACACCGGGGAGCTGTTTTTT. It encodes CASKGAVNTGELFF.

The chain has TRBV6-5 and TRBJ1-1, with D tentatively TRBD1 (6 bases). The CDR3 runs 12 residues. V was shortened by 8 bases and J by 3 bases, with 10 bases between the two germline ends. CDR1 and CDR2 from the germline V gene are MNHEY and SVGAGI. The CDR3 coding sequence is TGTGCCAGCGGGCGGGGGCACACTGAAGCTTTCTTT. The encoded protein is CASGRGHTEAFF.

The rearrangement uses TRBV6-5 and TRBJ1-5; D unclear. V was cut by 3 bases and J by 2 bases, with 11 bases left in between. The CDR3 has 15 residues. CDR1 is MNHEY and CDR2 is SVGAGI in the germline V gene. In nucleotides, the CDR3 is TGTGCCAGCAGTTATAACACAATGGGCAATCAGCCCCAGCATTTT. Its translation is CASSYNTMGNQPQHF.

The chain is built from TRBV6-1 and TRBJ1-2; the match to TRBD1 covers 8 bases. J lost 4 bases, V lost 2 bases, and 6 bases had no gene match. The germline V gene encodes CDR1 MNHNS and CDR2 SASEGT. This CDR3 is built from 15 residues. The CDR3 sequence: CASSEQGASFYGYTF. In nucleotides, the CDR3 is TGTGCCAGCAGTGAACAGGGGGCTAGCTTCTATGGCTACACCTTC.

V is TRBV18 and J is TRBJ2-7; D tentatively fits TRBD1 or TRBD2 (5 bases each). The CDR3 runs to 19 residues. Germline V lookup: CDR1 KGHSH, CDR2 LQKENI. Trimming pared 3 bases from V and 0 bases from J, leaving 24 bases between. CDR3 loop: CASSPQVGRASRGSYEQYF. The CDR3, as DNA: TGTGCCAGCTCACCCCAGGTCGGCAGGGCTTCTCGGGGCTCCTACGAGCAGTACTTC.

The chain joins TRBV4-1 to TRBJ1-5, with unresolved D. With 0 bases removed from V and 7 bases from J, the gap between germline ends came to 10 bases. Germline loops: CDR1 MGHRA, CDR2 YSYEKL. This CDR3 has 14 amino acids. The CDR3 region is CASSQEWGGQPQHF. CDR3 nucleotides: TGCGCCAGCAGCCAAGAGTGGGGTGGGCAGCCCCAGCATTTT.